A selection of T cell receptor beta chains follows, all from one sample in a study of Graves' ophthalmopathy and Graves' hyperthyroidism. One entry per CDR3 protein, called by TCRdb with MiXCR from the multiplex PCR reads. The sample holds around 600,000 distinct CDR3 sequences; 35% to 45% are singletons and the top ten take over 2.5%. The sample consisted of peripheral blood. Receptors originate from an adult man with Graves' ophthalmopathy. The CDR3 runs from the conserved cysteine through the conserved F or W. The order of the fields is clone size, V gene, D gene, J gene, CDR3 protein, CDR3 DNA. The D gene is left open where the match is weak. Size tells how often a clone was seen (once, few, many) or the class of an expanded clone, and some rows leave it out.

many	TRBV2	TRBD2	TRBJ2-7	CASTGTSDYIEQYF	TGTGCCAGCACGGGTACTAGCGATTATATCGAGCAGTACTTC
NA	TRBV7-9	TRBD2	TRBJ2-6	CASSARLAGGANVPTF	TGTGCCAGCAGCGCCCGACTAGCGGGGGGTGCCAACGTCCCGACTTTC
many	TRBV25-1	NA	TRBJ1-1	CASSGTGTEAFF	TGCGCCAGCAGTGGGACGGGCACTGAAGCTTTCTTT
NA	TRBV29-1	TRBD1	TRBJ1-5	CSVARGQGQPQHF	TGCAGCGTTGCTAGGGGACAGGGTCAGCCCCAGCATTTT
NA	TRBV20-1	NA	TRBJ2-5	CSASGTLTGQPQYF	TGCAGTGCTAGCGGGACGCTAACTGGGCAGCCCCAGTACTTC
many	TRBV6-1	NA	TRBJ1-2	CASSEAQASGYTF	TGTGCCAGCAGTGAAGCACAGGCCTCGGGCTACACCTTC
NA	TRBV16	NA	TRBJ2-3	CASSQSGRAIDTQYF	TGTGCCAGCAGCCAATCGGGAAGGGCGATAGATACGCAGTATTTT
many	TRBV7-2	NA	TRBJ1-3	CASSPGPIFVNTIYF	TGTGCCAGCAGCCCCGGGCCCATATTTGTAAACACCATATATTTT
NA	TRBV5-4	NA	TRBJ1-2	CASSRSGTGAGYTF	TGTGCCAGCAGCAGATCCGGGACGGGGGCTGGCTACACCTTC
many	TRBV20-1	NA	TRBJ2-7	CSARDHGAAYEQYF	TGCAGTGCTAGAGACCATGGGGCAGCCTACGAGCAGTACTTC
NA	TRBV7-2	TRBD1	TRBJ1-5	CASSLGSGGFQPQHF	TGTGCCAGCAGCTTAGGATCAGGGGGATTTCAGCCCCAGCATTTT
NA	TRBV7-9	NA	TRBJ2-2	CASSLRLSGNTGELFF	TGTGCCAGCAGCTTACGGTTATCCGGGAACACCGGGGAGCTGTTTTTT
NA	TRBV13	NA	TRBJ2-5	CATSSYRGQEETQYF	TGTGCCACCAGCAGTTATAGGGGCCAAGAAGAGACCCAGTACTTC
NA	TRBV2	NA	TRBJ1-1	CASSFTVKGTEAFF	TGTGCCAGCAGTTTTACGGTGAAGGGGACTGAAGCTTTCTTT
NA	TRBV29-1	NA	TRBJ2-2	CSVDPGANTGELFF	TGCAGCGTTGACCCGGGGGCCAACACCGGGGAGCTGTTTTTT
NA	TRBV2	NA	TRBJ2-3	CASSPDRPRTDTQYF	TGTGCCAGCAGTCCGGACCGGCCTCGCACAGATACGCAGTATTTT
few	TRBV2	NA	TRBJ2-3	CASSEMGGSTDTQYF	TGTGCCAGCAGTGAAATGGGCGGGAGCACAGATACGCAGTATTTT
many	TRBV5-1	NA	TRBJ2-5	CASSITGASQETQYF	TGCGCCAGCAGCATAACGGGGGCCTCCCAAGAGACCCAGTACTTC
NA	TRBV5-1	TRBD1	TRBJ2-2	CASSIDRGANTGELFF	TGCGCCAGCAGCATCGACAGGGGCGCGAACACCGGGGAGCTGTTTTTT
NA	TRBV29-1	NA	TRBJ1-4	CSVDSVDEKLFF	TGCAGCGTTGACTCTGTAGACGAAAAACTGTTTTTT
NA	TRBV7-9	TRBD1	TRBJ1-2	CASSYGQGGHTF	TGTGCCAGCAGCTACGGACAGGGGGGCCACACCTTC
NA	TRBV6-5	TRBD1	TRBJ1-1	CASRKLDRGLNTEAFF	TGTGCCAGCAGAAAGCTAGACAGGGGACTGAACACTGAAGCTTTCTTT
many	TRBV12-3/TRBV12-4	NA	TRBJ1-1	CASQLGQAGNTEAFF	TGTGCCAGCCAACTGGGGCAGGCAGGGAACACTGAAGCTTTCTTT
NA	TRBV5-4	TRBD2	TRBJ2-1	CASSARLAGSYNEQFF	TGTGCCAGCAGCGCCAGACTAGCGGGTTCCTACAATGAGCAGTTCTTC
NA	TRBV7-9	NA	TRBJ1-5	CASSQEGGYEHF	TGCGCCAGCAGCCAAGAGGGGGGCTACGAGCATTTT
NA	TRBV3-1	TRBD2	TRBJ2-7	CASSQELAASTYF	TGTGCCAGCAGCCAGGAACTAGCGGCGAGCACGTACTTC
once	TRBV29-1	NA	TRBJ1-1	CSAFPGTSEAFF	TGCAGCGCGTTCCCCGGGACCTCTGAAGCTTTCTTT
few	TRBV2	TRBD1	TRBJ2-2	CASRDRTGGYTGELFF	TGTGCCAGCAGAGATAGGACAGGGGGCTACACCGGGGAGCTGTTTTTT
NA	TRBV15	NA	TRBJ1-5	CATSGTRAGQPQHF	TGTGCCACCAGCGGAACCCGGGCCGGACAGCCCCAGCATTTT
few	TRBV3-2	NA	TRBJ2-5	CASSQGNGLPGETQYF	TGTGCCAGCAGCCAAGGCAACGGACTACCAGGGGAGACCCAGTACTTC
once	TRBV2	TRBD2	TRBJ2-1	CASRRRAGGNEQFF	TGTGCCAGCAGGAGAAGGGCGGGAGGCAATGAGCAGTTCTTC
many	TRBV7-3	NA	TRBJ2-7	CASSLMGSGDEQYF	TGTGCCAGCAGCTTAATGGGTTCGGGAGACGAGCAGTACTTC
NA	TRBV29-1	TRBD1	TRBJ1-1	CSVLGTGEGTEAFF	TGCAGCGTGCTGGGAACAGGGGAGGGCACTGAAGCTTTCTTT
NA	TRBV25-1	TRBD1	TRBJ2-5	CASTPQGWETQYF	TGTGCCAGCACCCCACAGGGGTGGGAGACCCAGTACTTC
NA	TRBV15	TRBD1	TRBJ2-7	CATSTGTGLYEQYF	TGTGCCACCAGCACAGGGACAGGCCTCTACGAGCAGTACTTC
few	TRBV4-3	NA	TRBJ2-5	CASSQQSSQGSETQYF	TGCGCCAGCAGCCAACAAAGCAGTCAGGGATCGGAGACCCAGTACTTC
NA	TRBV5-5	TRBD1	TRBJ2-7	CASSFRDSLYEQYF	TGTGCCAGCAGCTTCCGGGACAGCCTATACGAGCAGTACTTC
many	TRBV6-6	NA	TRBJ1-3	CASSARGLRGNTIYF	TGTGCCAGCAGTGCCAGGGGACTACGTGGAAACACCATATATTTT
few	TRBV6-5	TRBD1	TRBJ2-5	CASSSQGALQETQYF	TGTGCCAGCAGTTCCCAGGGGGCCCTCCAAGAGACCCAGTACTTC
NA	TRBV29-1	NA	TRBJ2-2	CSRTGTGELFF	TGCAGCCGGACGGGCACCGGGGAGCTGTTTTTT
NA	TRBV7-3	TRBD1	TRBJ2-7	CAWSVRQGPYEQYF	TGTGCCTGGAGTGTGCGACAGGGCCCCTACGAGCAGTACTTC
NA	TRBV29-1	NA	TRBJ1-1	CSVPGTSGTSTEAFF	TGCAGCGTCCCCGGGACTAGCGGGACTAGCACTGAAGCTTTCTTT
many	TRBV19	NA	TRBJ2-6	CASTRTDSGANVLTF	TGTGCCAGTACCAGGACGGATTCTGGGGCCAACGTCCTGACTTTC
NA	TRBV29-1	NA	TRBJ2-3	CSVDGVRTDTQYF	TGCAGCGTTGATGGGGTACGCACAGATACGCAGTATTTT
NA	TRBV20-1	NA	TRBJ2-7	CSAGRSPVGEQYF	TGCAGTGCAGGGCGGTCCCCAGTGGGCGAGCAGTACTTC
many	TRBV10-3	NA	TRBJ1-2	CAIRGDRNYGYTF	TGTGCCATCAGAGGCGACAGGAACTATGGCTACACCTTC
many	TRBV5-1	NA	TRBJ2-2	CASSLIQEGAGELFF	TGCGCCAGCAGCTTGATCCAGGAGGGTGCCGGGGAGCTGTTTTTT
NA	TRBV24-1	NA	TRBJ1-6	CATSARDWDNSPLHF	TGTGCCACCAGCGCCCGGGACTGGGATAATTCACCCCTCCACTTT
NA	TRBV3-1	NA	TRBJ1-4	CASSQGGVEKLFF	TGTGCCAGCAGCCAAGGGGGGGTCGAAAAACTGTTTTTT
NA	TRBV29-1	NA	TRBJ2-7	CSVGQASYEQYF	TGCAGCGTCGGACAAGCCTCCTACGAGCAGTACTTC
many	TRBV6-6	NA	TRBJ1-5	CASSVRGLGHQPQHF	TGTGCCAGCAGTGTCCGCGGGTTGGGGCATCAGCCCCAGCATTTT